This T cell receptor (beta chain) was identified in a study of PD-1 blockade in mismatch repair-deficient tumors (TCRdb year 2017). Broadly, across the study: The trial enrolled some 82 consecutive patients with roughly twelve mismatch repair-deficient cancer types between late 2013 and 2016, all previously treated and progressing. Deep sequencing of TCR CDR3 regions was used to track tumor-associated T cell clones in peripheral blood of patients responding to PD-1 blockade.

Libraries were built with the immunoSEQ multiplex PCR assay. TCRdb carries this immuneACCESS record with in-frame sequences only. Its versions omit some clonotypes, under half of them owing to an unresolved V gene in the studies checked, with the rest unexplained. This sample has 50,000 to 75,000 clones in its table, and about 87% of those were observed once. Jointly, the top ten make up 11% to 15% of the sample. For each enrolled patient, mismatch repair deficiency was established using either polymerase chain reaction or immunohistochemistry. TCR sequencing was carried out for three patients who responded to pembrolizumab therapy. In the phase II trial, pembrolizumab PD-1 blockade was tested prospectively in advanced mismatch repair-deficient cancers, no matter which tissue of origin the cancers came from. Peripheral blood T cell samples were gathered serially, both before PD-1 blockade started and at multiple time points afterward. Blood sampling time points were reported as weeks after the first dose of pembrolizumab.

On this clone itself: Its antigen is not yet known. No qualities accompany the bases; no much larger clone lies one base away.

The CDR3 goes from the cysteine to the phenylalanine over 15 residues. The read is trimmed to its CDR3 DNA, 45 bases read in frame from base 1. Cut back by 1 base and 6 bases, the V and J ends lie 15 bases apart. Per the germline V gene (reference sequence), LNHNV is the CDR1 and YYDKDF is the CDR2. What the study reported, not specific to this receptor: Rapid expansion after pembrolizumab followed by contraction, generally before radiologic responses, was shown by tumor-resident clones, which were often undetectable in blood before treatment.

The sample was peripheral blood, taken 52 weeks after starting pembrolizumab. The rearranged segments are TRBV15 and TRBJ1-1; TRBD1 could be the D gene, as 5 bases match. This receptor was taken from an adult with mismatch repair-deficient cancer. The encoded CDR3 is CATSRVKGLYPEAFF. The nucleotides read TGTGCCACCAGCAGAGTAAAGGGACTTTACCCTGAAGCTTTCTTT.